The 27 T cell receptor beta chains listed next were all sequenced from one sample in a study of beta chain features in type 1 diabetes. Expressed TCRB transcripts were sequenced after all isolated RNA was converted to cDNA. Clones were read by immunoSEQ multiplex PCR, and TCRdb kept only the in-frame ones, dropping some. The sample has 350,000 to 450,000 clones, 11% to 15% seen once. The sequenced sample consisted of naive CD4+ T cells from blood. The receptors were sampled from a man between 25 and 39 years old in good health.

This clone occurred a few times. The chain has TRBV7-2 and TRBJ2-1; D is perhaps TRBD1 (5 bases). Trimming took 7 bases from V and 0 from J, leaving 10 bases between them. CDR1 and CDR2 (germline): SGHTA, FQGNSA. CDR3 length: 14 residues. CDR3 in amino acids: CASKTVSSYNEQFF. The CDR3 DNA sequence: TGTGCCAGCAAGACAGTGAGCTCCTACAATGAGCAGTTCTTC.

The V call is TRBV5-1, the J call TRBJ1-4, with 9 positions matching TRBD1. The CDR3 covers 14 residues. J gave up 7 bases and V 4 bases, and 5 bases lay outside the gene matches. The germline V gene has CDR1 SGHRS and CDR2 YFSETQ. The chain's CDR3 is CASSQGQGAEKLFF. The CDR3 bases are TGCGCCAGCAGCCAGGGACAGGGCGCTGAAAAACTGTTTTTT.

In its sample, this clone was seen a few times. V gene TRBV2 combines with J gene TRBJ2-1; D ambiguous. From germline, CDR1 is SNHLY and CDR2 FYNNEI. The CDR3 is 13 residues long. The V end was cut by 3 bases, the J end by 8 bases, with 11 bases between. The CDR3 loop reads CASSDNGSDEQFF. CDR3 bases: TGTGCCAGCAGTGATAATGGCTCTGATGAGCAGTTCTTC.

The chain is built from TRBV25-1 and TRBJ2-3; D is ambiguous. Trimming shortened V by 5 bases and J by 0 bases, and 6 bases separated the two germline ends. Germline V lookup: CDR1 MGHDK, CDR2 SYGVNS. The CDR3 contains 13 residues. This CDR3 is CASSRFSTDTQYF. In DNA, the CDR3 is TGTGCCAGCAGTCGGTTTAGCACAGATACGCAGTATTTT.

The chain couples TRBV9 to TRBJ2-3; D not certain. Germline CDR1 and CDR2: SGDLS and YYNGEE. V dropped 1 base and J dropped 0 bases, with 6 bases sitting between them. This CDR3 has 14 residues. The CDR3 nucleotides read TGTGCCAGCAGCGTATTGGGGAGCACAGATACGCAGTATTTT. Its translation: CASSVLGSTDTQYF. The complete variable domain, with remaining parts taken from reference TRBV9 and TRBJ2-3, reads DSGVTQTPKHLITATGQRVTLRCSPRSGDLSVYWYQQSLDQGLQFLIQYYNGEERAKGNILERFSAQQFPDLHSELNLSSLELGDSALYFCASSVLGSTDTQYFGPGTRLTVL.

About this clone itself: Being one base from a much bigger clone, this may be a read error. The genes are TRBV11-2 and TRBJ2-1, with 7 bases lining up with TRBD1. The CDR3 is 15 amino acids. Germline CDR1 SGHAT, CDR2 FQNNGV. V was pared by 6 bases and J by 0 bases, with 5 bases of the junction left unmatched. The CDR3 region has the DNA TGTGCCAGCAGGTTACAGGGGAGCTCCTACAATGAGCAGTTCTTC. Translating gives CASRLQGSSYNEQFF. Based on the CDR3 plus reference TRBV11-2 and TRBJ2-1, the full variable domain is EAGVAQSPRYKIIEKRQSVAFWCNPISGHATLYWYQQILGQGPKLLIQFQNNGVVDDSQLPKDRFSAERLKGVDSTLKIQPAKLEDSAVYLCASRLQGSSYNEQFFGPGTRLTVL.

This clone has a handful of counts. The chain is built from TRBV15 and TRBJ2-3, with 7 bases that match TRBD2. The CDR3 extends over 16 amino acids. The germline CDR1 and CDR2 sequences are LNHNV and YYDKDF (reference sequence). With 0 bases clipped from V and 0 bases from J, the junction kept 3 bases outside the gene matches. In nucleotides, the CDR3 is TGTGCCACCAGCAGAGATGGCGGGAGTAGCACAGATACGCAGTATTTT. As protein: CATSRDGGSSTDTQYF.

The rearrangement joins TRBV30 to TRBJ1-5, with D tentatively TRBD1 (5 bases). CDR3 length: 15 residues. Germline CDR1 and CDR2: GTSNPN and SVGIG (reference sequence). V gave up 1 base and J gave up 3 bases, with 13 bases separating them. The DNA for the CDR3 is TGTGCCTGGAGTGCCCCGACGACAGTCAATCAGCCCCAGCATTTT. It codes for CAWSAPTTVNQPQHF.

The chain uses TRBV25-1 and TRBJ2-5, with unresolved D. The germline V and J ends were trimmed by 3 bases and 10 bases, with 15 bases remaining between them. The CDR3 is 13 amino acids. Germline CDR1 reads MGHDK; CDR2 reads SYGVNS. CDR3 amino acids: CASSEVGGSIQYF. The CDR3 nucleotides are TGTGCCAGCAGTGAGGTGGGTGGGTCGATCCAGTACTTC. The full variable domain, rest sourced from reference TRBV25-1 and TRBJ2-5, is EADIYQTPRYLVIGTGKKITLECSQTMGHDKMYWYQQDPGMELHLIHYSYGVNSTEKGDLSSESTVSRIRTEHFPLTLESARPSHTSQYLCASSEVGGSIQYFGPGTRLLVL.

As regards this clone: This sample also contains other DNA sequences that code for the same CDR3. The rearrangement uses TRBV29-1 and TRBJ2-3, with D unclear. V was shortened by 3 bases and J by 3 bases, with 4 bases between the two germline ends. The CDR3 length is 11 residues. CDR1 and CDR2 (germline): SQVTM, ANQGSEA. CDR3 bases: TGCAGCGTTGACTTTACAGATACGCAGTATTTT. Translated: CSVDFTDTQYF.

This clone was seen more than once but under ten times. V gene TRBV13 combines with J gene TRBJ2-5, with a weak D call TRBD1 (5 bases). The germline CDR1 and CDR2 sequences are PRHDT and FYEKMQ (reference sequence). CDR3 length: 13 amino acids. V gave up 5 bases and J gave up 1 base, with 8 bases separating them. The CDR3 here is CASSKGSQETQYF. The CDR3 DNA reads as TGTGCCAGCAGCAAGGGGTCCCAAGAGACCCAGTACTTC.

There are a few counts of this clone. The CDR3 bases are TGTGCCAGCAGCCCATTAGCGGGAGTAGATCAAGATACGCAGTATTTT. Translated: CASSPLAGVDQDTQYF. The V call is TRBV7-3, the J call TRBJ2-3; 9 bases map to TRBD2. Per germline, CDR1 SGHTA and CDR2 FQGTGA. This CDR3 is built from 16 residues. The ends lost 5 bases at V and 5 bases at J; junction bases unmatched: 11.

This chain links TRBV7-2 with TRBJ2-4; 7 bases are shared with TRBD2. In germline, CDR1 is SGHTA, CDR2 FQGNSA. The V and J ends lost 5 bases and 2 bases, in that order; junction bases with no gene match: 9. The CDR3 consists of 16 residues. The CDR3 is CASSQASGTTKNIQYF. The CDR3 DNA sequence: TGTGCCAGCAGCCAAGCCTCCGGGACTACCAAAAACATTCAGTACTTC.

This clone was observed a few times. The chain employs TRBV5-1 and TRBJ2-1; D gene unclear. Germline CDR1 reads SGHRS; CDR2 reads YFSETQ. V was trimmed by 2 bases and J by 5 bases, leaving 8 bases between them. This CDR3 has 13 residues. CDR3 sequence (DNA): TGCGCCAGCAGCTTTCCCAGAGACAATGAGCAGTTCTTC. It codes for CASSFPRDNEQFF. The full variable domain, with the rest looked up from reference TRBV5-1 and TRBJ2-1, is KAGVTQTPRYLIKTRGQQVTLSCSPISGHRSVSWYQQTPGQGLQFLFEYFSETQRNKGNFPGRFSGRQFSNSRSEMNVSTLELGDSALYLCASSFPRDNEQFFGPGTRLTVL.

The rearrangement links TRBV29-1 to TRBJ2-1; D gene uncertain. This CDR3 region has 11 residues. Germline CDR1 reads SQVTM; CDR2 reads ANQGSEA. V gave up 6 bases and J gave up 3 bases, with 6 bases separating them. CDR3 sequence (DNA): TGCAGCGTCCACAACTACAATGAGCAGTTCTTC. Encoded protein: CSVHNYNEQFF.

This clone was picked up a small number of times. The chain combines TRBV30 with TRBJ2-3; D gene uncertain. The CDR3 sequence is 12 residues long. CDR1 and CDR2 (germline): GTSNPN, SVGIG (reference sequence). V shed 3 bases and J shed 2 bases, with 6 bases lying between them. The CDR3 nucleotides are TGTGCCTGGAGGGTCATCACAGATACGCAGTATTTT. It codes for CAWRVITDTQYF.

The chain combines TRBV23-1 with TRBJ1-5; 8 nucleotides match TRBD1. TRBV23-1 is an ORF for which the function is uncertain. The CDR3 is 14 amino acids. The V and J ends lost 4 bases and 6 bases, in that order; junction bases with no gene match: 5. This chain's CDR3 is CASSRGRGPQPQHF. The CDR3 bases are TGCGCCAGCAGTCGAGGCAGGGGGCCTCAGCCCCAGCATTTT.

This clone was recorded a few times. The chain couples TRBV7-2 to TRBJ2-1, with no clear D. The CDR3 is 13 amino acids. Germline CDR1 SGHTA, CDR2 FQGNSA. V was shortened by 5 bases and J by 10 bases, with 15 bases between the two germline ends. Written as DNA, the CDR3 is TGTGCCAGCAGCACCGGGCCTCGCGGAGAGCAGTTCTTC. Its protein product is CASSTGPRGEQFF.

This clone appeared a few times. The rearrangement joins TRBV5-6 to TRBJ1-2; D not resolved. V lost 0 bases and J lost 2, with 5 bases in between. The CDR3 totals 13 residues. The germline gives CDR1 SGHDT, CDR2 YYEEEE. CDR3 in DNA: TGTGCCAGCAGCTTGGTTGGAAACTATGGCTACACCTTC. Protein: CASSLVGNYGYTF.

This clone was seen more than once but under ten times. The chain combines TRBV30 with TRBJ2-1, with 9 bases lining up with TRBD2. V dropped 2 bases and J dropped 15; count of bases not matched to a gene: 11. The CDR3 has 13 residues. Germline V gene data show CDR1 as GTSNPN and CDR2 as SVGIG (reference sequence). The CDR3 sequence is CAWSPLAGGPRFF. The DNA for the CDR3 is TGTGCCTGGAGTCCCCTGGCGGGAGGGCCTCGGTTCTTC. Drawing the rest from reference TRBV30 and TRBJ2-1, the complete variable domain is SQTIHQWPATLVQPVGSPLSLECTVEGTSNPNLYWYRQAAGRGLQLLFYSVGIGQISSEVPQNLSASRPQDRQFILSSKKLLLSDSGFYLCAWSPLAGGPRFFGPGTRLTVL.

This sequence joins TRBV7-2 and TRBJ2-7, with TRBD1 as a possible D gene (5 bases). This CDR3 spans 14 amino acids. CDR1 is SGHTA, CDR2 FQGNSA, per germline. Trimming cost V 1 base and J 4 bases, with 11 bases left between them. The CDR3 spells CASSLVSGSYEQYF. CDR3 bases: TGTGCCAGCAGCTTAGTGTCAGGGTCGTACGAGCAGTACTTC. Filled out from reference TRBV7-2 and TRBJ2-7, the complete variable domain reads GAGVSQSPSNKVTEKGKDVELRCDPISGHTALYWYRQSLGQGLEFLIYFQGNSAPDKSGLPSDRFSAERTGGSVSTLTIQRTQQEDSAVYLCASSLVSGSYEQYFGPGTRLTVT.

This clone was counted a few times. The chain couples TRBV25-1 to TRBJ2-3; 12 bases fit TRBD2. V lost 3 bases to trimming and J lost 3 bases; unmatched junction nucleotides: 4. Germline CDR1 reads MGHDK; CDR2 reads SYGVNS. The CDR3 is made up of 16 amino acids. CDR3 sequence (DNA): TGTGCCAGCAGTGACACTAGCGGGAGGTTGACAGATACGCAGTATTTT. Residues: CASSDTSGRLTDTQYF.

Only a few counts were recorded for this clone. The rearrangement links TRBV11-2 to TRBJ2-7; D is unclear. The CDR3 spans 12 residues. Germline CDR1 SGHAT, CDR2 FQNNGV. Trimming took 2 bases from V and 2 from J, leaving 4 bases between them. The CDR3 reads CASSLQPYEQYF. The CDR3 nucleotides read TGTGCCAGCAGCTTACAGCCCTACGAGCAGTACTTC.

This clone occurred a few times. The chain couples TRBV19 to TRBJ1-1, with a possible D match to TRBD1 (6 bases). Per the germline V gene, CDR1 is LNHDA and CDR2 is SQIVND (reference sequence). CDR3 length: 16 amino acids. V lost 6 bases and J 3 bases, leaving 20 bases between the germline ends. The CDR3 loop is CASSFPKQGSYTEAFF. CDR3 coding DNA: TGTGCCAGTAGCTTTCCTAAACAGGGATCCTACACTGAAGCTTTCTTT.

This clone turned up a few times. The chain links TRBV18 to TRBJ2-7, with D uncertain. Germline V gene data show CDR1 as KGHSH and CDR2 as LQKENI. CDR3 length: 13 amino acids. Trimming pared 1 base from V and 0 bases from J, leaving 4 bases between. The CDR3 region is CASSPLSSYEQYV. As DNA, the CDR3 is TGTGCCAGCTCACCACTAAGCTCCTACGAGCAGTACGTC.

V gene TRBV28 combines with J gene TRBJ1-3; D unclear. Trimming pared 4 bases from V and 0 bases from J, leaving 13 bases between. Germline V gene sequence: CDR1 MDHEN, CDR2 SYDVKM. The CDR3 is made up of 16 amino acids. CDR3 nucleotide sequence: TGTGCCAGCAGTTCAAGGAAACCCCTCTCTGGAAACACCATATATTTT. This sequence encodes CASSSRKPLSGNTIYF.

The J gene is TRBJ1-4, the V gene TRBV30; no firm D call. Trimming shortened V by 4 bases and J by 5 bases, and 11 bases separated the two germline ends. The CDR3 consists of 13 residues. Germline CDR1 reads GTSNPN; CDR2 reads SVGIG (reference sequence). CDR3 amino acids: CAWTQVRNEKLFF. The CDR3 DNA follows: TGTGCCTGGACCCAGGTCCGAAATGAAAAACTGTTTTTT.